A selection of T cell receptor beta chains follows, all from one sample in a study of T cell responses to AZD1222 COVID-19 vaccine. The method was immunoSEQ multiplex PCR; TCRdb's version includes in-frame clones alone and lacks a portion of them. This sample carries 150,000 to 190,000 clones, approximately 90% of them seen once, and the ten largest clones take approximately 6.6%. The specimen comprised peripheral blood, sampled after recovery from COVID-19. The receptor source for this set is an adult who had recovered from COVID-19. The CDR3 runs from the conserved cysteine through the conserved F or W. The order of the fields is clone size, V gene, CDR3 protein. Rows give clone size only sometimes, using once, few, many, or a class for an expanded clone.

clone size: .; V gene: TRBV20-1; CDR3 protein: CSASTGGDRNTEAFF
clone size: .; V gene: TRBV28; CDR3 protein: CASSGSFGQGWYEQYF
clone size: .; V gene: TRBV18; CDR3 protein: CASSFRDSHNTEAFF
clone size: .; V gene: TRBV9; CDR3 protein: CASSVGGGRVSETQYF
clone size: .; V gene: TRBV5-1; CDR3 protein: CASSWDSSGNTIYF
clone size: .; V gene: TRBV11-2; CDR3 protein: CASSLGITSKFF
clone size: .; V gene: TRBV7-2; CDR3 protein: CASSPSSRFGGSNQPQHF
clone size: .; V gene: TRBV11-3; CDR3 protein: CASSLGVSPYEQYF
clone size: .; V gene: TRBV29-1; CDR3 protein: CSVSGQGLNEQYF
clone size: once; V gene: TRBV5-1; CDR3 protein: CASSLGRSYEQYF
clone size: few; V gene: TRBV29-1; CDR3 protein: CSVERRVSTDTQYF
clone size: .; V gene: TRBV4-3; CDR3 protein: CASSRDRGNSPLHF
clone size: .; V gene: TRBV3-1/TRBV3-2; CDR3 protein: CASSKTGGSEKLFF
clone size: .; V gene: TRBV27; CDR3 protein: CASSLSPGGAREAFF
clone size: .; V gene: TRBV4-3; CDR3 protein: CASSQDVQGAFNTEAFF
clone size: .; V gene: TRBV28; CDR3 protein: CASSLYPLAGRSYEQYF
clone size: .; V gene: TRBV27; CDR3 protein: CASSSPGQGRDEQYF
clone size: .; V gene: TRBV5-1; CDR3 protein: CASSLDGANYGYTF
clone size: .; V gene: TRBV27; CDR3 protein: CASSLGLSSYNEQFF
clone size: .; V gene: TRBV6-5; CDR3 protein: CASSYQGSYNSPLHF
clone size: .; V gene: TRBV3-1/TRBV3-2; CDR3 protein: CASSPRLGRNEQYF
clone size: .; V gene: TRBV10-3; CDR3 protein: CAISDDRAEAFF
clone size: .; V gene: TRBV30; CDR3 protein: CAPCWGTGAEQYF
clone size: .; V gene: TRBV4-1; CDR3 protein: CASSQTRGNTIYF
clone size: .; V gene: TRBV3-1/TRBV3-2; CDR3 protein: CASSQFRGEQYF
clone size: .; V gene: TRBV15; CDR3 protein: CATSRFGGGSYNEQFF
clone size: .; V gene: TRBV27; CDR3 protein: CASSTRTGGRYEQYF
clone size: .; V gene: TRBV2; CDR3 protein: CATAPFLGPTNEKLFF
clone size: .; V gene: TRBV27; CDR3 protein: CASSTGQYTEAFF
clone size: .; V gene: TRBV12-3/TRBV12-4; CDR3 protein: CASSLGQNTEAFF
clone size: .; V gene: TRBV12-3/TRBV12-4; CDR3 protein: CASSFSSVYEQYF
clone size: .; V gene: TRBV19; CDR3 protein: CASSIRSGSRNEQYF
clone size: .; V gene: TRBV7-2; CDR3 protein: CASSLAGTSGGQFF
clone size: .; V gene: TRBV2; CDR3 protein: CASSLSEGLDGYTF
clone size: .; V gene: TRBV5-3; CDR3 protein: CARSITGSYNEQFF
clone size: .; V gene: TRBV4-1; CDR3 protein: CASSYPGQGGYGYTF
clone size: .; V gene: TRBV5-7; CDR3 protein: CASSAPAGERNYGYTF
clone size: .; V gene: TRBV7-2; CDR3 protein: CASGVNTEAFF
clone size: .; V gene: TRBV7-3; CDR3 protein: CASSSQGYSYNEQFF
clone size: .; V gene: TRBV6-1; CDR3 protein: CASSDPPWSGAQYF
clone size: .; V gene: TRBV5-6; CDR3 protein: CASSLRRGRNQPQHF
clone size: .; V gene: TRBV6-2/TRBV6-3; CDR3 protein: CASSLRGAFQPQHF
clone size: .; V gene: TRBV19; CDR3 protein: CASSAGLAIQETQYF
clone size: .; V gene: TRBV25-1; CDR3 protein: CASSRQHLQETQYF
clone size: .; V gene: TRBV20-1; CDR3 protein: CSASRQSTEAFF
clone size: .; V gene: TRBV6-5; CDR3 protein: CASSYFTGLNNSPLHF
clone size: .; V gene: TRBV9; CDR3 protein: CASSVEGTTHDNEQFF
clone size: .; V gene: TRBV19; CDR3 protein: CASSRTSGSGTGELFF
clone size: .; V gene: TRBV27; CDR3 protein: CASSLTLGASSEQFF
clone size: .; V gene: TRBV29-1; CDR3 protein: CSVDGGVRYGYTF